A single T cell receptor beta chain is shown here with its context. Its antigen has not been determined. No base quality values were provided; no much bigger clone lies one nucleotide off. At the junction V is shortened by 0 bases and J by 4 bases, with 16 bases in between. For CDR1 and CDR2, the germline V gene (reference sequence) lists LNHNV and YYDKDF. The CDR3 numbers 17 residues from cysteine through phenylalanine. Only the CDR3 region is kept as DNA, spanning 51 bases read in frame from base 1. Collaborating institutions collected whole blood in K2EDTA tubes following their own protocols. For TCRbeta analysis, collaborators shipped samples as frozen whole blood, isolated PBMCs, or DNA extracted from either of those sample types. TCRbeta CDR3 regions were amplified from genomic DNA by means of the immunoSEQ Assay, a bias-controlled multiplex PCR. In the source study's methods: The number of nucleated cells in each sample was estimated from the amplification of reference gene primers within the assay. Sequence reads were collapsed and filtered to measure the absolute abundance of every unique TCRbeta CDR3 rearrangement. For each sample, productive Simpson clonality was calculated as the square root of Simpson's diversity index over productive rearrangements. Drawn from immuneACCESS, this table holds only the in-frame rearrangements with V and J called that TCRdb kept. Clones are partly lost; checked studies trace under half to an unresolved V gene and leave the rest unexplained. That table supplies the V and J calls and clone size; D and trimming were determined from the DNA. Within this sample are more than 40,000 clones, with approximately 90% of them counted one time only. The ten largest make up about 4% of the sample.

The data were taken from a study of blood T cell repertoires in COVID-19 (dated by TCRdb to about 2020). Regarding the complete study: Collaborator samples came from the United States, Italy and Spain and covered acute and convalescent phases of COVID-19. The material from the prospective study consisted of cDNA or gDNA derived from T cells, B-cell-depleted T cells, or PBMCs. The dataset comprised deeply sampled blood TCRbeta repertoires from subjects exposed to, actively infected with, or recovered from COVID-19. The repertoires were released in a freely available public database meant as a resource for research on the immune response to SARS-CoV-2. The samples were drawn from two sources: the first 160 participants of the ongoing ImmuneRACE study, and 1,200 or so subjects contributed by 6 global collaborators. A de-identified subject ID, COVID-19 status, age in years and sex were almost always included in the sample metadata. Where available, HLA class I and class II types were obtained from metadata supplied by the sample provider rather than from assay-based typing.

Results the study describes overall, beyond this receptor: How much clinical and demographic metadata was included differed by source and by participant, and the metadata was provided uncurated.

This chain joins TRBV15 to TRBJ1-3; confidence is insufficient to name the D gene. Specimen: peripheral blood. This TCR was sampled from a man aged 60-69 years with acute or convalescent COVID-19. Read as DNA, the sequence is TGTGCCACCAGCAGAGATGGCCCGGGAGTGAGGGGAAACACCATATATTTT. Its protein is CATSRDGPGVRGNTIYF.